This TCR beta chain appears in the sequencing data of a study of Ad26.COV2.S vaccination and SARS-CoV-2 variants. Data came from immunoSEQ multiplex PCR; TCRdb stores just in-frame clones and leaves some out. Among 250,000 or so clones listed, around nine tenths were seen once. The CDR3 is made up of 16 amino acids. Germline loops: CDR1 MNHNS, CDR2 SASEGT. Between the trimmed V and J ends, which lost 3 bases and 7 bases, there was a span of 16 bases. The count of this clone is one. Treatment here: about 20 received Ad26.COV2.S at low or high dose, single or two shots; several received placebo; per-sample allocation not given. Collection of the samples took place on day 63 after the first injection of vaccine or placebo.

The specimen was peripheral blood, collected in a trial of Ad26.COV2.S vaccine versus placebo. The sequence came from a person aged 18-65 years who received the Ad26.COV2.S COVID-19 vaccine or a placebo. The chain employs TRBV6-1 and TRBJ1-6, with a possible D match to TRBD1 (5 bases). CDR3 DNA sequence: TGTGCCAGCAGTGATCAAGGTCCAGGGACGAATTCACCCCTCCACTTT. Amino acid sequence: CASSDQGPGTNSPLHF.